This is a list of T cell receptor beta chains from one sample in a study of monozygotic twins with inflammatory bowel disease. TCRdb re-called the 5' RACE reads and gives one entry per CDR3 protein, without DNA. Its listing shows roughly 160,000 distinct CDR3 sequences. Sample: blood. Source of these receptors: a human donor with ulcerative colitis or Crohn's disease, or a healthy co-twin of an affected twin (not recorded which). The CDR3 runs from the conserved cysteine through the conserved F or W.

J gene: TRBJ1-1
V gene: TRBV12-3/TRBV12-4
CDR3 protein: CASSLIFRGTPLPHF

J gene: TRBJ2-5
V gene: TRBV5-5
CDR3 protein: CASSVLAGGTETQYF

J gene: TRBJ1-6
V gene: TRBV28
CDR3 protein: CASRLTLVGASYNSPLHF

J gene: TRBJ2-5
V gene: TRBV28
CDR3 protein: CASSSPSQSPQETQYF

J gene: TRBJ2-3
V gene: TRBV7-2
CDR3 protein: CASSPLRLAGTDTQYF

J gene: TRBJ1-4
V gene: TRBV12-3/TRBV12-4
CDR3 protein: CASSPWDRDEKLFF

J gene: TRBJ2-5
V gene: TRBV7-2
CDR3 protein: CASSRSLRQGVQTQYF

J gene: TRBJ1-2
V gene: TRBV28
CDR3 protein: CASTKPGTGGVYGYTF

J gene: TRBJ1-1
V gene: TRBV7-2
CDR3 protein: CASLRRRNEREAFF

J gene: TRBJ2-2
V gene: TRBV4-1
CDR3 protein: CASSQEVETSRNTGELFF

J gene: TRBJ2-1
V gene: TRBV7-2
CDR3 protein: CASSFTDRSDEQFF

J gene: TRBJ2-1
V gene: TRBV20-1
CDR3 protein: CSARRVSSYNEQFF

J gene: TRBJ2-7
V gene: TRBV7-2
CDR3 protein: CASSLVGGGGSYEQYF

J gene: TRBJ2-2
V gene: TRBV7-9
CDR3 protein: CASSATSGNTGELFF

J gene: TRBJ1-3
V gene: TRBV9
CDR3 protein: CASSATDREPGNTIYF

J gene: TRBJ1-1
V gene: TRBV15
CDR3 protein: CATSRAGTYARFTEAFF

J gene: TRBJ2-1
V gene: TRBV6-1
CDR3 protein: CASSKSRGEQFF

J gene: TRBJ1-2
V gene: TRBV20-1
CDR3 protein: CSARDVGTGDLFCTF

J gene: TRBJ1-2
V gene: TRBV6-6
CDR3 protein: CASTPDRGGYTF

J gene: TRBJ2-1
V gene: TRBV5-1
CDR3 protein: CASSLFRLAGERDEQFF

J gene: TRBJ2-7
V gene: TRBV10-3
CDR3 protein: CAISESIIGTRGTYEQYF

J gene: TRBJ1-5
V gene: TRBV2
CDR3 protein: CASSGPTGFSNQPQHF

J gene: TRBJ2-5
V gene: TRBV4-3
CDR3 protein: CASSQGTGEETQYF

J gene: TRBJ2-7
V gene: TRBV28
CDR3 protein: CASNPISASYSYEQYF

J gene: TRBJ2-7
V gene: TRBV29-1
CDR3 protein: CSGRMTGGEQYF

J gene: TRBJ1-4
V gene: TRBV15
CDR3 protein: CATSRDGQPNEKLFF

J gene: TRBJ2-7
V gene: TRBV28
CDR3 protein: CASNGQGALYEQYF

J gene: TRBJ2-7
V gene: TRBV5-1
CDR3 protein: CASRQGLSSYEQYF

J gene: TRBJ2-7
V gene: TRBV5-1
CDR3 protein: CARNSVAGAQSYEQYF

J gene: TRBJ2-7
V gene: TRBV6-5
CDR3 protein: CASSDPSDEQYF

J gene: TRBJ2-3
V gene: TRBV10-3
CDR3 protein: CAISPGHLLTDTQYF

J gene: TRBJ2-1
V gene: TRBV7-9
CDR3 protein: CASSLQGPIYNEQFF

J gene: TRBJ1-5
V gene: TRBV6-1
CDR3 protein: CASSEARTGYRPQHF

J gene: TRBJ1-1
V gene: TRBV3-1
CDR3 protein: CASSPSETGWMNTEAFF

J gene: TRBJ2-6
V gene: TRBV4-2
CDR3 protein: CASSRGGDRFLAGGANVLTF

J gene: TRBJ2-1
V gene: TRBV5-1
CDR3 protein: CASSLVQGTYNEQFF

J gene: TRBJ1-1
V gene: TRBV11-3
CDR3 protein: CASSLEFVTARTEAFF

J gene: TRBJ2-5
V gene: TRBV7-2
CDR3 protein: CASSLTGGDQETQYF

J gene: TRBJ2-1
V gene: TRBV20-1
CDR3 protein: CSARDRLEQFF

J gene: TRBJ2-7
V gene: TRBV20-1
CDR3 protein: CSATAGGTYEQYF

J gene: TRBJ1-3
V gene: TRBV7-2
CDR3 protein: CASSLATDPGNTIYF

J gene: TRBJ2-7
V gene: TRBV27
CDR3 protein: CASSLSSVRTYEQYF

J gene: TRBJ1-4
V gene: TRBV2
CDR3 protein: CASSEAPDPPRGHTNEKLFF

J gene: TRBJ2-3
V gene: TRBV5-6
CDR3 protein: CASSSQSTDTQYF

J gene: TRBJ1-5
V gene: TRBV12-3/TRBV12-4
CDR3 protein: CASSLVGDQPQHF

J gene: TRBJ2-7
V gene: TRBV5-6
CDR3 protein: CASSLTVWNEQYF

J gene: TRBJ2-3
V gene: TRBV3-1
CDR3 protein: CASSQDPVTDTQYF

J gene: TRBJ1-6
V gene: TRBV20-1
CDR3 protein: CSGGRVGSPLHF

J gene: TRBJ1-1
V gene: TRBV11-2
CDR3 protein: CASSLVPSLDWTEAFF